These T cell receptor beta chains were read from a single sample in a study of T cell responses to AZD1222 COVID-19 vaccine. Sequencing was performed with immunoSEQ multiplex PCR; in TCRdb, only in-frame clones are kept and a portion is missing. Among 120,000 to 150,000 clones listed, about 90% were seen once. The specimen was peripheral blood, collected 28 days after the second AZD1222 dose. These receptors were taken from an adult who received the AZD1222 COVID-19 vaccine. The CDR3 runs from the conserved cysteine through the conserved F or W. D genes are given only for firm matches. Only some rows state a clone size, as once, few, many or a class for expanded clones.

d_call: TRBD1
j_call: TRBJ1-1
clone_size: once
v_call: TRBV30
cdr3_nt: TGTGCCTGGAGTGTATACAGGGGAAACACTGAAGCTTTCTTT
cdr3_aa: CAWSVYRGNTEAFF

d_call: NA
j_call: TRBJ1-1
clone_size: NA
v_call: TRBV7-2
cdr3_nt: TGTGCCAGCAGCTTAGGGGGTCACACTGAAGCTTTCTTT
cdr3_aa: CASSLGGHTEAFF

d_call: NA
j_call: TRBJ1-3
clone_size: NA
v_call: TRBV18
cdr3_nt: TGTGCCAGCTCCAGGGGAATTTTTGGAAACACCATATATTTT
cdr3_aa: CASSRGIFGNTIYF

d_call: TRBD2
j_call: TRBJ2-5
clone_size: NA
v_call: TRBV9
cdr3_nt: TGTGCCAGCAGCGCGGGACTAGCGGGAGGGCCTAAAGAGACCCAGTACTTC
cdr3_aa: CASSAGLAGGPKETQYF

d_call: TRBD2
j_call: TRBJ2-1
clone_size: NA
v_call: TRBV4-1
cdr3_nt: TGCGCCAGCAGCCAAGATTCACAGGCTAGCGGGAGAGGTGAGCAGTTCTTC
cdr3_aa: CASSQDSQASGRGEQFF

d_call: NA
j_call: TRBJ1-3
clone_size: NA
v_call: TRBV25-1
cdr3_nt: TGTGCCAGCAGTGAATCGAAGGGGTTCTCCTCTGGAAACACCATATATTTT
cdr3_aa: CASSESKGFSSGNTIYF

d_call: NA
j_call: TRBJ2-7
clone_size: NA
v_call: TRBV11-1
cdr3_nt: TGTGCCAGCAGCTTAGGGGGCTTTGGCCCTACGCAGCAGTACTTC
cdr3_aa: CASSLGGFGPTQQYF

d_call: TRBD1
j_call: TRBJ1-2
clone_size: NA
v_call: TRBV27
cdr3_nt: TGTGCCAGCAGTTCCTCCGGGACAGATTATGGCTACACCTTC
cdr3_aa: CASSSSGTDYGYTF

d_call: TRBD1
j_call: TRBJ1-1
clone_size: NA
v_call: TRBV19
cdr3_nt: TGTGCCAGTAGGGAAGGGACAGGGGTTTTCACTGAAGCTTTCTTT
cdr3_aa: CASREGTGVFTEAFF

d_call: TRBD1
j_call: TRBJ2-5
clone_size: NA
v_call: TRBV10-2
cdr3_nt: TGCGCCAGCAGTGAACAGGGGGTTGGAGAGACCCAGTACTTC
cdr3_aa: CASSEQGVGETQYF

d_call: TRBD1
j_call: TRBJ1-3
clone_size: NA
v_call: TRBV5-6
cdr3_nt: TGTGCCAGCAGCGTCAGGGGGTCAGGAAACACCATATATTTT
cdr3_aa: CASSVRGSGNTIYF

d_call: NA
j_call: TRBJ1-2
clone_size: NA
v_call: TRBV30
cdr3_nt: TGTGCCTGGACGCGAAATCTTGGCTACACCTTC
cdr3_aa: CAWTRNLGYTF

d_call: NA
j_call: TRBJ2-1
clone_size: NA
v_call: TRBV19
cdr3_nt: TGTGCCAGTAGTATCACGGGAGACTTTTACAATGAGCAGTTCTTC
cdr3_aa: CASSITGDFYNEQFF

d_call: NA
j_call: TRBJ2-6
clone_size: NA
v_call: TRBV9
cdr3_nt: TGTGCCAACAGCCCCCACAGGAGTGGGTTAAACTCTGGGGCCAACGTCCTGACTTTC
cdr3_aa: CANSPHRSGLNSGANVLTF

d_call: NA
j_call: TRBJ2-2
clone_size: NA
v_call: TRBV6-1
cdr3_nt: TGTGCCAGCAGTGAGAGGACATTCAGCAACACCGGGGAGCTGTTTTTT
cdr3_aa: CASSERTFSNTGELFF

d_call: TRBD1
j_call: TRBJ2-5
clone_size: NA
v_call: TRBV5-5
cdr3_nt: TGTGCCAGCAGCTCGGGACAGGCCTTTCAGGAGACCCAGTACTTC
cdr3_aa: CASSSGQAFQETQYF

d_call: NA
j_call: TRBJ2-7
clone_size: once
v_call: TRBV11-1
cdr3_nt: TGTGCCAGCAGCCGAGGACAGACCTACGAGCAGTACTTC
cdr3_aa: CASSRGQTYEQYF

d_call: NA
j_call: TRBJ1-5
clone_size: NA
v_call: TRBV24-1
cdr3_nt: TGTGCCACCAGTGATTTGGGGGGGCCCAATCAGCCCCAGCATTTT
cdr3_aa: CATSDLGGPNQPQHF

d_call: NA
j_call: TRBJ1-5
clone_size: NA
v_call: TRBV10-3
cdr3_nt: TGTGCCATCAGTGAGTCGGGGGGGGCATCGAGCAATCAGCCCCAGCATTTT
cdr3_aa: CAISESGGASSNQPQHF

d_call: NA
j_call: TRBJ1-5
clone_size: NA
v_call: TRBV10-2
cdr3_nt: TGCGCCAGCAGTGAGTCTTCACCCAATCAGCCCCAGCATTTT
cdr3_aa: CASSESSPNQPQHF

d_call: TRBD2
j_call: TRBJ2-1
clone_size: NA
v_call: TRBV4-1
cdr3_nt: TGCGCCAGCAGCCTTGTCGGGGGGGCCCTTCTTTTTGAGCAGTTCTTC
cdr3_aa: CASSLVGGALLFEQFF

d_call: TRBD1
j_call: TRBJ2-5
clone_size: once
v_call: TRBV28
cdr3_nt: TGTGCCAGCAGTGGCAGGACAGGGAATGTGGGGACCCAGTACTTC
cdr3_aa: CASSGRTGNVGTQYF

d_call: NA
j_call: TRBJ2-7
clone_size: once
v_call: TRBV21-1
cdr3_nt: TGTGCCAGCAGCAAAGCGGAGCCCATGAGGGAGCAGTACTTC
cdr3_aa: CASSKAEPMREQYF

d_call: NA
j_call: TRBJ2-5
clone_size: NA
v_call: TRBV6-6
cdr3_nt: TGTGCCAGCAGGGCCCTAGAGACCCAGTACTTC
cdr3_aa: CASRALETQYF

d_call: TRBD2
j_call: TRBJ2-3
clone_size: NA
v_call: TRBV27
cdr3_nt: TGTGCCAGCATGAGCGGGAGGGCCATTGACGATACGCAGTATTTT
cdr3_aa: CASMSGRAIDDTQYF

d_call: NA
j_call: TRBJ1-3
clone_size: NA
v_call: TRBV27
cdr3_nt: TGTGCCAGCAGTCCAACCGCGGGGGGGGCTCGTGGAAACACCATATATTTT
cdr3_aa: CASSPTAGGARGNTIYF

d_call: NA
j_call: TRBJ2-3
clone_size: NA
v_call: TRBV29-1
cdr3_nt: TGCAGCGTTGCCCAAGGAGATACGCAGTATTTT
cdr3_aa: CSVAQGDTQYF

d_call: TRBD1
j_call: TRBJ1-2
clone_size: NA
v_call: TRBV6-5
cdr3_nt: TGTGCCAGCAGTTACTCGGGTGGGACAGAGGGCTACACCTTC
cdr3_aa: CASSYSGGTEGYTF

d_call: NA
j_call: TRBJ1-3
clone_size: NA
v_call: TRBV5-4
cdr3_nt: TGTGCCAGCAGCCGAGCAGGGGCACGCTCTGGAAACACCATATATTTT
cdr3_aa: CASSRAGARSGNTIYF

d_call: NA
j_call: TRBJ1-5
clone_size: NA
v_call: TRBV4-1
cdr3_nt: TGCGCCAGCAGCCAAACACTTGAAAGGGGGAATCAGCCCCAGCATTTT
cdr3_aa: CASSQTLERGNQPQHF